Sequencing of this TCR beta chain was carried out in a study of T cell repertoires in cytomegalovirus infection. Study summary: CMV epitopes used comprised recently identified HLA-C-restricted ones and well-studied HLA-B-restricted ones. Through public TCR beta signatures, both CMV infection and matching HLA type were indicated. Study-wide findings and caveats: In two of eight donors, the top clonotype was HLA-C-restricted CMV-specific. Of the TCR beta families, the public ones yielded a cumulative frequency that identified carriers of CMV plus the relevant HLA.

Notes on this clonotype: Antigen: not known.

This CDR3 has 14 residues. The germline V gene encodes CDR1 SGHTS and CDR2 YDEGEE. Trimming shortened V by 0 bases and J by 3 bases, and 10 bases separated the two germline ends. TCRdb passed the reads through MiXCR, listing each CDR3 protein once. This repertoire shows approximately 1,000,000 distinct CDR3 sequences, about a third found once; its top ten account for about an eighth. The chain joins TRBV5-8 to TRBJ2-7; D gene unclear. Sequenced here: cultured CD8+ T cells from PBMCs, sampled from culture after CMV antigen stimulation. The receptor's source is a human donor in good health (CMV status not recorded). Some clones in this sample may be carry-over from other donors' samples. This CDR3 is CASSLEQRDYEQYV. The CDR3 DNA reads TGTGCCAGCAGCTTGGAACAAAGAGACTACGAGCAGTACGTC.